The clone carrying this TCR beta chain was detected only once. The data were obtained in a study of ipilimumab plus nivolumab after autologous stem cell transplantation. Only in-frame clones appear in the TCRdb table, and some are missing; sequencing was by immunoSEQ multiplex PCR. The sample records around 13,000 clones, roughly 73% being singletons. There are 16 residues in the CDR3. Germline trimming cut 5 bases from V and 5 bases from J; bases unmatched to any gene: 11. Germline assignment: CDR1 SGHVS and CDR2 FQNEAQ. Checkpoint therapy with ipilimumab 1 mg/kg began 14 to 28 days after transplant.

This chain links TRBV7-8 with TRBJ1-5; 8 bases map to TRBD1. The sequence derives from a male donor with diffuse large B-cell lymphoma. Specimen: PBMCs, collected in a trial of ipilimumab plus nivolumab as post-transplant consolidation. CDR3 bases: TGTGCCAGCAGCCCGCTTCCAGGGGGCGGGGATCAGCCCCAGCATTTT. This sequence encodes CASSPLPGGGDQPQHF.